This TCR beta chain comes out of a study of cytomegalovirus exposure and HLA in healthy donors. Overall study: Out of 398 genotyped donors, 81% belonged to the Caucasian-associated ancestry cluster.

Study-wide results and limits: Investigators reported under 200 TCR beta chains as tied to cytomegalovirus. Immune exposure information comprised only CMV serostatus.

This PCR relied on a set of 60 Vbeta primers and 13 Jbeta primers. Sequencing used immunoSEQ multiplex PCR; TCRdb keeps in-frame clones, though not all of them. The top ten hold around 1.5% of the sample, which has fewer than 250,000 clones, roughly 80% seen once. As for this clone: The antigen remains unidentified.

CDR3 length equals 15 residues. The ends were cut back, 0 bases at V and 7 bases at J, with 12 bases in the middle. Germline CDR1 reads LNHDA; CDR2 reads SQIVND (reference sequence). The sample consisted of PBMCs. The TCR originated in a girl under 18 in good health and CMV-seronegative. This chain uses TRBV19 with TRBJ2-2, with D possibly TRBD2 on 6 matching bases. The chain's CDR3 is CASSIDPLASGELFF. The CDR3 coding sequence is TGTGCCAGTAGTATAGATCCACTAGCCAGCGGGGAGCTGTTTTTT.